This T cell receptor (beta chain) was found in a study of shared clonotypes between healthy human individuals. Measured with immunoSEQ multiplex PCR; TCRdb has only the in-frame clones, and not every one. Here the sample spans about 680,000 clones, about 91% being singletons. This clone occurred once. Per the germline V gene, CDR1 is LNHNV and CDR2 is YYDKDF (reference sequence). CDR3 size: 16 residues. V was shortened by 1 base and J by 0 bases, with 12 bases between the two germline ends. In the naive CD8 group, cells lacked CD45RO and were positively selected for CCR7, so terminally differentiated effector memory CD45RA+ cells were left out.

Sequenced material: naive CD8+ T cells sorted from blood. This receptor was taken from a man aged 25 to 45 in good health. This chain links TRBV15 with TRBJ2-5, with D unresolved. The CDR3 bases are TGTGCCACCAGCAGAGTACGACACCCAAACCAAGAGACCCAGTACTTC. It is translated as CATSRVRHPNQETQYF.